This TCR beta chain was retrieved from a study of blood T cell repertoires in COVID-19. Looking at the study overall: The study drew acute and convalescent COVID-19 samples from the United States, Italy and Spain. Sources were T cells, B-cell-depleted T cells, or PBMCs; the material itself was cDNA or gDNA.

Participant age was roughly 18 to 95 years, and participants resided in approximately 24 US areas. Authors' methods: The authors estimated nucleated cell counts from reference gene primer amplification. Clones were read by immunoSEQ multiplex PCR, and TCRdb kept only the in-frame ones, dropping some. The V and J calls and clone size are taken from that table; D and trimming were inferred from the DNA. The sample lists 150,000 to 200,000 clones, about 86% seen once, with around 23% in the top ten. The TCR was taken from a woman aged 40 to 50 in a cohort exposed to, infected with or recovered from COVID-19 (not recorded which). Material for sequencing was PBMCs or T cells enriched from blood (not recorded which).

The CDR3 spells CASSIVRDRMNGYTF. CDR3 nucleotide sequence: TGTGCCAGTAGTATTGTCCGGGACAGAATGAATGGCTACACCTTC. This rearrangement joins TRBV19 to TRBJ1-2; 7 positions agree with TRBD1. Looked up from germline, CDR1 is LNHDA and CDR2 is SQIVND (reference sequence). The trim removed 3 bases at V and 6 bases at J, leaving 10 bases unmatched. The CDR3 runs to 15 residues.